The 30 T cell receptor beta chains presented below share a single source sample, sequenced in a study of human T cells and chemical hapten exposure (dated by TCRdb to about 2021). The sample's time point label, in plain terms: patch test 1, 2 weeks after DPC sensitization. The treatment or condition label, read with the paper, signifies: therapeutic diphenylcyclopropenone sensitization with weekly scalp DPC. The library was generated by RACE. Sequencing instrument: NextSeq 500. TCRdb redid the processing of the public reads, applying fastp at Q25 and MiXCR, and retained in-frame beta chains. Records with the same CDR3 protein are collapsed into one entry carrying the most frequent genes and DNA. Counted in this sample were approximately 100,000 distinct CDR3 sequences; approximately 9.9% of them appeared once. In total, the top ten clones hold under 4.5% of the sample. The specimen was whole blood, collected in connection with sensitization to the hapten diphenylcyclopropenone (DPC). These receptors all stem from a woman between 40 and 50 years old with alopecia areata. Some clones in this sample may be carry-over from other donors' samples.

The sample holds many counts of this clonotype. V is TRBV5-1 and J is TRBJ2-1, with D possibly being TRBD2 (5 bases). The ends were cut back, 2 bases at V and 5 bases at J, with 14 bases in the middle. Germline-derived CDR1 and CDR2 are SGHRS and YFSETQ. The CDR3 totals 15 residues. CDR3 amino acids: CASSLERRTDNEQFF. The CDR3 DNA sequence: TGCGCCAGCAGCTTAGAGCGGAGAACCGACAATGAGCAGTTCTTC.

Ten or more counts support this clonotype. The CDR3 loop reads CASSPSYTGELFF. CDR3 coding DNA: TGTGCCAGCAGCCCCTCATATACCGGGGAGCTGTTTTTT. The chain employs TRBV6-6 and TRBJ2-2; D is unresolved. CDR3 length equals 13 residues. Trimming removed 6 bases from V and 5 bases from J, with 10 bases in between. Germline CDR1 is MNHNY and CDR2 is SVGAGI (reference sequence).

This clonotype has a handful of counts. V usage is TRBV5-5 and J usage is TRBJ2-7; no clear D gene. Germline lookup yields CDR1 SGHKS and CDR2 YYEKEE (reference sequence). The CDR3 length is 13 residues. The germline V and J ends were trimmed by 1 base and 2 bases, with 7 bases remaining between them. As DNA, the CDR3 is TGTGCCAGCAGCTTGAAGGGTCCCTACGAGCAGTACTTC. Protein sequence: CASSLKGPYEQYF.

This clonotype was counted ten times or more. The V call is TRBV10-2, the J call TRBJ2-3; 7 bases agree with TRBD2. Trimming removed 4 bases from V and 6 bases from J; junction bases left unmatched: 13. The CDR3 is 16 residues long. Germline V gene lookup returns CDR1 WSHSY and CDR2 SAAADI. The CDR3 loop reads CASSVHGVPGGDTQYF. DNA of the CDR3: TGCGCCAGCAGTGTGCATGGCGTTCCGGGGGGTGATACGCAGTATTTT.

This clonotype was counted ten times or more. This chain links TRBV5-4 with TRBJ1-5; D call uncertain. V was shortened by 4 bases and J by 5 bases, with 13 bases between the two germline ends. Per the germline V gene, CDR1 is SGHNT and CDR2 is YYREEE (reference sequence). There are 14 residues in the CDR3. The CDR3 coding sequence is TGTGCCAGCAGCCTTGGGGTCGGAGATCAGCCCCAGCATTTT. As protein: CASSLGVGDQPQHF.

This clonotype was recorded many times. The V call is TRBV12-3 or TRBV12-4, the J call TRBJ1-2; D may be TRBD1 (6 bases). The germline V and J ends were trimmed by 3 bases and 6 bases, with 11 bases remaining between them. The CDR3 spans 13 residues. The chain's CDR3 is CASSFATGNGYTF. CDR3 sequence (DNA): TGTGCCAGCAGTTTCGCCACAGGGAATGGCTACACCTTC.

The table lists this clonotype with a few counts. The chain's CDR3 is CASSRGQGRMNTEAFF. The CDR3 DNA reads as TGTGCCAGCTCCCGCGGACAGGGCCGCATGAACACTGAAGCTTTCTTT. The chain links TRBV18 to TRBJ1-1; 8 bases are a match to TRBD1. CDR3 length equals 16 residues. V lost 6 bases and J lost 0; bases outside the gene matches: 9. In germline, CDR1 is KGHSH, CDR2 LQKENI.

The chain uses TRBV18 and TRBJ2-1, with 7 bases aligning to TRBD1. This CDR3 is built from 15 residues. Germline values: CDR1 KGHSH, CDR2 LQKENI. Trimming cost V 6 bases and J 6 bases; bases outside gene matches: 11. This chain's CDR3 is CASSGDRARTNEQFF. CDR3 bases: TGTGCCAGCTCGGGTGACAGGGCCCGGACCAATGAGCAGTTCTTC.

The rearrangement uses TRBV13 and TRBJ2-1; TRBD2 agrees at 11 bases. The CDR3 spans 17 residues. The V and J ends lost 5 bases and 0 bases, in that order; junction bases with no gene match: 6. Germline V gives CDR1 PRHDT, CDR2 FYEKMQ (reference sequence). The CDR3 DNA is TGTGCCAGCAGCCCGAGACTAGCGGGAAACTCCTACAATGAGCAGTTCTTC. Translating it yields CASSPRLAGNSYNEQFF.

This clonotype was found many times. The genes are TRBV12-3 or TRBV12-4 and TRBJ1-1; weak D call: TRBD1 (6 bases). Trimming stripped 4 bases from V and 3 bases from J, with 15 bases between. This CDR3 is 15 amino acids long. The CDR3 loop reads CASSSRGGLDTEAFF. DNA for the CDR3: TGTGCCAGCAGTTCCCGCGGGGGGCTCGACACTGAAGCTTTCTTT.

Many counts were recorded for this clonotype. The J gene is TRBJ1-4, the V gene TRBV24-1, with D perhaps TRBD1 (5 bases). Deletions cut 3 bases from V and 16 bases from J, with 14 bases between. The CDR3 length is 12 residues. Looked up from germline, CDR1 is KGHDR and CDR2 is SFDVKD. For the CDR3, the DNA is TGTGCCACCAGTGATGGAAAGGGGAGTCCGTTTTTT. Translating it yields CATSDGKGSPFF.

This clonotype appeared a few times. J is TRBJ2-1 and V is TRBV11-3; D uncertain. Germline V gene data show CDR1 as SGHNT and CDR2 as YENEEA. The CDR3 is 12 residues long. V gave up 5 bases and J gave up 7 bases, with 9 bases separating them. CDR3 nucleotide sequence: TGTGCCAGCAGCAACGGGCCAAATGAGCAGTTCTTC. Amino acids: CASSNGPNEQFF.

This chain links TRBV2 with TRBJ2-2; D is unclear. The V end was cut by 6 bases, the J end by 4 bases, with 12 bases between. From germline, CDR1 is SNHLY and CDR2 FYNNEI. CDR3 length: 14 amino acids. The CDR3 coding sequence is TGTGCCAGCAGGGGCCTTCTCGCCACCGGGGAGCTGTTTTTT. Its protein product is CASRGLLATGELFF.

CDR3 nucleotides: TGTGCCAGCAGCTCCAGCCGGGACTCGTCCGAAGAGACCCAGTACTTC. It translates to CASSSSRDSSEETQYF. This rearrangement joins TRBV11-3 to TRBJ2-5; the D gene is possibly TRBD2 (6 bases). This CDR3 is built from 16 residues. Looked up from germline, CDR1 is SGHNT and CDR2 is YENEEA. V was cut by 4 bases and J by 3 bases, with 18 bases left in between. Full variable domain (missing parts from reference TRBV11-3 and TRBJ2-5): EAGVVQSPRYKIIEKKQPVAFWCNPISGHNTLYWYLQNLGQGPELLIRYENEEAVDDSQLPKDRFSAERLKGVDSTLKIQPAELGDSAVYLCASSSSRDSSEETQYFGPGTRLLVL.

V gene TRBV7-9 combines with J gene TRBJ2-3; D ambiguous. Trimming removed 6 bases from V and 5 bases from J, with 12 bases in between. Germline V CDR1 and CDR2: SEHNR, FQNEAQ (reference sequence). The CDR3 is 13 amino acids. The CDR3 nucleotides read TGTGCCAGCAGACCCCCTCTCATAGATACGCAGTATTTT. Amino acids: CASRPPLIDTQYF.

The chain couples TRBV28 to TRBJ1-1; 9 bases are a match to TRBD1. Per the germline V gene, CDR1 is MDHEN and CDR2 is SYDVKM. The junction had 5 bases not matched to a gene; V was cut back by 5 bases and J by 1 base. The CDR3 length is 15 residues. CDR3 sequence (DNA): TGTGCCAGCAGTCTGCACAGGGGGCAGAACACTGAAGCTTTCTTT. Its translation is CASSLHRGQNTEAFF. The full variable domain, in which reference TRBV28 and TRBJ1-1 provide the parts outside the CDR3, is DVKVTQSSRYLVKRTGEKVFLECVQDMDHENMFWYRQDPGLGLRLIYFSYDVKMKEKGDIPEGYSVSREKKERFSLILESASTNQTSMYLCASSLHRGQNTEAFFGQGTRLTVV.

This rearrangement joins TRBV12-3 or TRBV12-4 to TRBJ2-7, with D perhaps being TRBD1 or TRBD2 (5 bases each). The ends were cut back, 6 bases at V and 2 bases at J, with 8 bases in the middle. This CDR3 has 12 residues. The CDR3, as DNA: TGTGCCAGCAGGGGGGATGCCTACGAGCAGTACTTC. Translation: CASRGDAYEQYF.

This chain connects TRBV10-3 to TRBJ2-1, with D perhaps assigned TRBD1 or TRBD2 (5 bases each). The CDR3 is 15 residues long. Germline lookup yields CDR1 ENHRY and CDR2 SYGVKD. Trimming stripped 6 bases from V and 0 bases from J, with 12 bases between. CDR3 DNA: TGTGCCATCAGCCTCCGGGACCCCTCCTACAATGAGCAGTTCTTC. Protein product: CAISLRDPSYNEQFF.

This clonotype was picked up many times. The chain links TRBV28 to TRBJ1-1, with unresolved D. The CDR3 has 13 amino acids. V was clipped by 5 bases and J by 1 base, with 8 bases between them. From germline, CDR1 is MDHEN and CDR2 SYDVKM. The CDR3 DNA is TGTGCCAGCAGTCCCAAGTGGAACACTGAAGCTTTCTTT. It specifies CASSPKWNTEAFF.

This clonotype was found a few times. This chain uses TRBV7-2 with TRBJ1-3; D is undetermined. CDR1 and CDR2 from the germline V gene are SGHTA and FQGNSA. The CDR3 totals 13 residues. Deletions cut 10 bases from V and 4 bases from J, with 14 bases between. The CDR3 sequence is CATVSVWGNTIYF. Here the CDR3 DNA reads TGTGCCACAGTATCAGTGTGGGGAAACACCATATATTTT.

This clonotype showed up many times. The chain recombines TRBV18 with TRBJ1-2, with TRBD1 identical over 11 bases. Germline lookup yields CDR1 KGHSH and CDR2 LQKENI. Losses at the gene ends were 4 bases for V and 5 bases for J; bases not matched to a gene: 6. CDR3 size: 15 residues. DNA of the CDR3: TGTGCCAGCTCACTCGGACAGGGGGCAGAGTATGGCTACACCTTC. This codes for CASSLGQGAEYGYTF.

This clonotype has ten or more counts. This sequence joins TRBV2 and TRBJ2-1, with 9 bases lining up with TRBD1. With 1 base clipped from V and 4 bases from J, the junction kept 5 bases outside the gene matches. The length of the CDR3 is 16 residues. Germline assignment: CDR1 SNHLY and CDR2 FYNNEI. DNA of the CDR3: TGTGCCAGCAGTGAAGGGGGACAGGGCCTTTACAATGAGCAGTTCTTC. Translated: CASSEGGQGLYNEQFF.

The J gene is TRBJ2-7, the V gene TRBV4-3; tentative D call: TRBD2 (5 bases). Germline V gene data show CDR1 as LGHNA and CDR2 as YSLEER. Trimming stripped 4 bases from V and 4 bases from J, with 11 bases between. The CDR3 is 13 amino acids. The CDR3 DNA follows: TGCGCCAGCAGCCTAGGCAGAGGGTACGAGCAGTACTTC. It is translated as CASSLGRGYEQYF.

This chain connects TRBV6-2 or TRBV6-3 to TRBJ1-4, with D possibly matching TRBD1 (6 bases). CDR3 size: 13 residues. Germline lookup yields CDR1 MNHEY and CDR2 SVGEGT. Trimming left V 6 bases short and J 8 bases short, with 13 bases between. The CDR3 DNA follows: TGTGCCAGCAGACCACAGGGACGAGAAAAACTGTTTTTT. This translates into CASRPQGREKLFF.

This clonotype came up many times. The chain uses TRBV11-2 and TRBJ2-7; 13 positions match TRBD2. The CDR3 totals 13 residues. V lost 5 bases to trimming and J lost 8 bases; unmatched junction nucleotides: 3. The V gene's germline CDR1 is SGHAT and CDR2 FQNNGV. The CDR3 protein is CASSQGLAGKQYF. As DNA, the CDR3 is TGTGCCAGCAGCCAGGGACTAGCGGGAAAGCAGTACTTC.

The CDR3 reads CSARPSGNEQFF. CDR3 nucleotide sequence: TGCAGTGCTAGACCTAGCGGGAATGAGCAGTTCTTC. The rearrangement joins TRBV20-1 to TRBJ2-1; 8 nucleotides line up with TRBD2. The trim removed 2 bases at V and 7 bases at J, leaving 1 base unmatched. Germline V CDR1 and CDR2: DFQATT, SNEGSKA (reference sequence). CDR3 length: 12 amino acids.

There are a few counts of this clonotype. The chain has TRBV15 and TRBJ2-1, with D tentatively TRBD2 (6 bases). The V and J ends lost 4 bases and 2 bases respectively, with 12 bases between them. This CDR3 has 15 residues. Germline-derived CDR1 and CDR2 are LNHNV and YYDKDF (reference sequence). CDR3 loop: CATSNAGGTYNEQFF. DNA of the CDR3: TGTGCCACCAGCAACGCTGGCGGGACCTACAATGAGCAGTTCTTC.

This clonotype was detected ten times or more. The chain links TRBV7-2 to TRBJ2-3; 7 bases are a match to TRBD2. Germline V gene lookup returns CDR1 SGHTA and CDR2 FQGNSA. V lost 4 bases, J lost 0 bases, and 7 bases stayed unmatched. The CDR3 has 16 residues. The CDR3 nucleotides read TGTGCCAGCAGCTACGGGGGGATCAGTAGCACAGATACGCAGTATTTT. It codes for CASSYGGISSTDTQYF.

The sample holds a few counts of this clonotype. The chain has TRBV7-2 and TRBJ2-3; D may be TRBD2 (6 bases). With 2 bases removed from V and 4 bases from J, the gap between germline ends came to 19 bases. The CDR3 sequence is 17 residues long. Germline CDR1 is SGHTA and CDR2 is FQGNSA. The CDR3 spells CASSLSGSGRGSDTQYF. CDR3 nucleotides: TGTGCCAGCAGCTTAAGTGGGTCCGGGCGGGGCTCAGATACGCAGTATTTT.

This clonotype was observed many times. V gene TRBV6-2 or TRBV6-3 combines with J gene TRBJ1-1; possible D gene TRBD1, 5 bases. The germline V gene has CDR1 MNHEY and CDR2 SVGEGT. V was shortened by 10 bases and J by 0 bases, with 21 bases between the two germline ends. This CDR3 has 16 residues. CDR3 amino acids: CATRGDLRRMNTEAFF. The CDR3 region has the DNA TGTGCCACCCGAGGGGACCTACGGCGGATGAACACTGAAGCTTTCTTT.